A single sample is the source of the 32 T cell receptor beta chains below, sequenced in a study of blood T cells in healthy people across ages. A sample-barcoded 5' primer and a J-beta primer mix were used in a second PCR of about 7 to 12 cycles. TCRdb ran MiXCR on the 5' RACE reads and lists one entry per CDR3 protein. The data contain about a million distinct CDR3 sequences, around two fifths of them singletons. Material for sequencing was blood. Receptors were obtained from a man between 18 and 35 years old in good health.

This clonotype came up a few times. The gene calls are TRBV20-1 and TRBJ1-3; no reliable D call. V was clipped by 2 bases and J by 0 bases, with 5 bases between them. Germline V gene sequence: CDR1 DFQATT, CDR2 SNEGSKA (reference sequence). The CDR3 runs to 13 residues. This CDR3 is CSARWVSGNTIYF. CDR3 DNA sequence: TGCAGTGCTAGATGGGTCTCTGGAAACACCATATATTTT.

This clonotype was observed a handful of times. The V and J genes are TRBV27 and TRBJ2-3; D is unclear. Germline CDR1 and CDR2: MNHEY and SMNVEV (reference sequence). V was cut by 3 bases and J by 2 bases, with 6 bases left in between. This CDR3 has 13 amino acids. In nucleotides, the CDR3 is TGTGCCAGCAGTTTGCGTTACACAGATACGCAGTATTTT. Its translation is CASSLRYTDTQYF.

There are many counts of this clonotype. The chain combines TRBV29-1 with TRBJ1-4, with a possible D match to TRBD1 (5 bases). Germline loops: CDR1 SQVTM, CDR2 ANQGSEA. The CDR3 is 13 residues long. Trimming stripped 4 bases from V and 3 bases from J, with 9 bases between. The CDR3 DNA reads as TGCAGCGTTGTAAAACAGGCTAATGAAAAACTGTTTTTT. Amino acid sequence: CSVVKQANEKLFF.

The rearrangement uses TRBV28 and TRBJ2-1; D is perhaps TRBD1 (5 bases). The J call is in doubt because the DNA end fits TRBJ2-7 better. This CDR3 is 16 amino acids long. From germline, CDR1 is MDHEN and CDR2 SYDVKM. This CDR3 reads CASSPQTESSYNEQYF. CDR3 bases: TGTGCCAGCAGTCCCCAGACAGAGAGCTCCTACAATGAGCAGTACTTC.

The chain is built from TRBV5-1 and TRBJ1-1; D call uncertain. Germline V gives CDR1 SGHRS, CDR2 YFSETQ. Trimming removed 1 base from V and 5 bases from J, with 21 bases in between. The CDR3 consists of 17 residues. The CDR3 sequence is CASSLSRTTDRGTEAFF. CDR3 coding DNA: TGCGCCAGCAGCTTGAGTAGGACCACGGATCGAGGGACTGAAGCTTTCTTT. The complete variable domain, with remaining parts taken from reference TRBV5-1 and TRBJ1-1, reads KAGVTQTPRYLIKTRGQQVTLSCSPISGHRSVSWYQQTPGQGLQFLFEYFSETQRNKGNFPGRFSGRQFSNSRSEMNVSTLELGDSALYLCASSLSRTTDRGTEAFFGQGTRLTVV.

The chain links TRBV27 to TRBJ1-5; TRBD1 aligns across 10 bases. The V and J ends lost 8 bases and 1 base, in that order; junction bases with no gene match: 8. CDR1 and CDR2 (germline): MNHEY, SMNVEV (reference sequence). This CDR3 region has 16 residues. The CDR3 DNA reads as TGTGCCAGCCGGACAGGGGGTCGAGAAAGCAATCAGCCCCAGCATTTT. It translates to CASRTGGRESNQPQHF.

The chain is built from TRBV6-2 or TRBV6-3 and TRBJ2-1; 8 positions agree with TRBD1. The J call may be incorrect, as the DNA end agrees better with TRBJ2-7. Germline lookup yields CDR1 MNHEY and CDR2 SVGEGT. CDR3 size: 16 residues. The CDR3 sequence is CASSYSIQGGLNEQYF. CDR3 nucleotide sequence: TGTGCCAGCAGTTACTCGATACAGGGGGGTCTCAATGAGCAGTACTTC.

The V and J genes are TRBV7-2 and TRBJ2-3, with D perhaps matching TRBD1 (6 bases). CDR1 and CDR2 (germline): SGHTA, FQGNSA. V lost 6 bases and J 0 bases, leaving 13 bases between the germline ends. The CDR3 sequence is 15 residues long. The CDR3 DNA sequence: TGTGCCAGCAGAGGTGGACAGACTAGCACAGATACGCAGTATTTT. It translates to CASRGGQTSTDTQYF.

This clonotype showed up just a few times. The rearrangement joins TRBV4-3 to TRBJ2-1, with a weak D call TRBD2 (5 bases). The germline V gene encodes CDR1 LGHNA and CDR2 YSLEER. The CDR3 has 15 amino acids. V was clipped by 2 bases and J by 4 bases, with 12 bases between them. CDR3: CASSQMGTRYNEQFF. The CDR3 DNA reads TGCGCCAGCAGCCAAATGGGTACTAGGTACAATGAGCAGTTCTTC.

This chain links TRBV16 with TRBJ1-5; no clear D gene. The germline CDR1 and CDR2 sequences are KGHSY and FQNENV. The CDR3 totals 15 residues. Trimming shortened V by 2 bases and J by 7 bases, and 15 bases separated the two germline ends. The CDR3 DNA sequence: TGTGCCAGCAGCCAAAGCTTCGGGGTAGGGCAGCCCCAGCATTTT. Translating gives CASSQSFGVGQPQHF.

This clonotype was detected many times. The chain links TRBV7-2 to TRBJ2-5; TRBD1 agrees at 9 bases. The CDR3 is 15 residues long. The V gene end was trimmed by 4 bases and the J gene end by 5 bases; junction bases not matched to a gene: 8. Germline CDR1 reads SGHTA; CDR2 reads FQGNSA. CDR3 sequence: CASSYAGTGMETQYF. DNA of the CDR3: TGTGCCAGCAGCTACGCCGGGACAGGGATGGAGACCCAGTACTTC.

For the CDR3, the DNA is TGTGCCAGCAGCTCCCCCGGTGTTACTAATGAAAAACTGTTTTTT. This gives the protein CASSSPGVTNEKLFF. J is TRBJ1-4 and V is TRBV7-9; D is unclear. V was pared by 4 bases and J by 2 bases, with 11 bases between. CDR1 is SEHNR, CDR2 FQNEAQ, per germline (reference sequence). The CDR3 is 15 amino acids. The full variable domain, in which reference TRBV7-9 and TRBJ1-4 provide the parts outside the CDR3, is DTGVSQNPRHKITKRGQNVTFRCDPISEHNRLYWYRQTLGQGPEFLTYFQNEAQLEKSRLLSDRFSAERPKGSFSTLEIQRTEQGDSAMYLCASSSPGVTNEKLFFGSGTQLSVL.

In its sample, this clonotype was seen once. The chain is built from TRBV15 and TRBJ1-1; D possibly corresponds to TRBD1 (5 bases). V lost 3 bases to trimming and J lost 0 bases, with 17 bases between them. Germline loops: CDR1 LNHNV, CDR2 YYDKDF (reference sequence). The CDR3 runs 17 residues. The CDR3 DNA follows: TGTGCCACCAGCAGCCCCGGGGGAACGATCATGAACACTGAAGCTTTCTTT. It yields the protein CATSSPGGTIMNTEAFF.

The V call is TRBV18, the J call TRBJ2-4; TRBD1 aligns across 8 bases. The DNA matches TRBJ2-7 better at its end, which makes the J call doubtful. CDR3 length: 13 residues. CDR1 is KGHSH and CDR2 is LQKENI in the germline V gene. The CDR3 sequence: CASSGGQVHEQYF. In nucleotides, the CDR3 is TGTGCCAGCTCAGGGGGACAGGTTCACGAGCAGTACTTC.

In nucleotides, the CDR3 is TGTGCCAGCAGGGAATCCAGGGGATGGTTAGTAGGCACTGAAGCTTTCTTT. This translates into CASRESRGWLVGTEAFF. This chain connects TRBV2 to TRBJ1-1, with a tentative D call TRBD1 (6 bases). Trimming took 6 bases from V and 4 from J, leaving 24 bases between them. The germline gives CDR1 SNHLY, CDR2 FYNNEI. The length of the CDR3 is 17 residues.

CDR3 nucleotides: TGTGCCAGCAGCCGGTCCCTGGGAGGTCTCAAACTGTTTTTT. This gives the protein CASSRSLGGLKLFF. This chain joins TRBV7-2 and TRBJ1-4; unclear D gene. Germline V gene lookup returns CDR1 SGHTA and CDR2 FQGNSA. The V end lost 5 bases, the J end lost 11 bases, and 18 bases lay between the germline ends. This CDR3 comprises 14 residues. The variable domain in full, with the rest retrieved from reference TRBV7-2 and TRBJ1-4, is GAGVSQSPSNKVTEKGKDVELRCDPISGHTALYWYRQSLGQGLEFLIYFQGNSAPDKSGLPSDRFSAERTGGSVSTLTIQRTQQEDSAVYLCASSRSLGGLKLFFGSGTQLSVL.

This clonotype was observed a handful of times. The chain joins TRBV11-2 to TRBJ1-6; D gene uncertain. The V and J ends lost 0 bases and 3 bases respectively, with 9 bases between them. The CDR3 consists of 16 residues. Germline V gene lookup returns CDR1 SGHAT and CDR2 FQNNGV. CDR3 residues: CASSLEADYYNSPLHF. In DNA, the CDR3 is TGTGCCAGCAGCTTAGAAGCGGATTACTATAATTCACCCCTCCACTTT.

The gene calls are TRBV2 and TRBJ2-5; a weak D match, TRBD1 (6 bases). The CDR3 runs to 14 residues. The ends were cut back, 6 bases at V and 3 bases at J, with 14 bases in the middle. Per the germline V gene, CDR1 is SNHLY and CDR2 is FYNNEI. CDR3 in DNA: TGTGCCAGCAGCTGGACAGAGCCAGAAGAGACCCAGTACTTC. Its translation is CASSWTEPEETQYF. The full variable domain, in which reference TRBV2 and TRBJ2-5 provide the parts outside the CDR3, is EPEVTQTPSHQVTQMGQEVILRCVPISNHLYFYWYRQILGQKVEFLVSFYNNEISEKSEIFDDQFSVERPDGSNFTLKIRSTKLEDSAMYFCASSWTEPEETQYFGPGTRLLVL.

The chain recombines TRBV18 with TRBJ2-5; D is unclear. Trimming took off 4 bases at V and 2 bases at J, with 17 bases between the two ends. This CDR3 is built from 16 residues. CDR1 and CDR2 (germline): KGHSH, LQKENI. In DNA form, the CDR3 reads TGTGCCAGCTCACAGTCCCCAGTAGGAACTCAAGAGACCCAGTACTTC. It translates to CASSQSPVGTQETQYF. Variable domain in full (rest from reference TRBV18 and TRBJ2-5): NAGVMQNPRHLVRRRGQEARLRCSPMKGHSHVYWYRQLPEEGLKFMVYLQKENIIDESGMPKERFSAEFPKEGPSILRIQQVVRGDSAAYFCASSQSPVGTQETQYFGPGTRLLVL.

The chain is built from TRBV3-1 and TRBJ1-1; D is unresolved. The germline CDR1 and CDR2 sequences are LGHDT and YNNKEL (reference sequence). The length of the CDR3 is 15 residues. Trimming left V 1 base short and J 4 bases short, with 13 bases between. CDR3 in amino acids: CASSQAGGYSTEAFF. The CDR3 DNA sequence: TGTGCCAGCAGCCAAGCGGGAGGGTATAGCACTGAAGCTTTCTTT.

The rearrangement joins TRBV5-5 to TRBJ2-7; D is unclear. Deletions cut 0 bases from V and 4 bases from J, with 8 bases between. Germline V gives CDR1 SGHKS, CDR2 YYEKEE (reference sequence). This CDR3 has 13 amino acids. The CDR3 loop is CASSLGIGYEQYF. The DNA of the CDR3 is TGTGCCAGCAGCTTGGGAATCGGTTACGAGCAGTACTTC.

The chain combines TRBV9 with TRBJ1-4; no definite D call. Germline V gene lookup returns CDR1 SGDLS and CDR2 YYNGEE. V lost 7 bases, J lost 8 bases, and 21 bases lay in between. The CDR3 extends over 15 amino acids. DNA for the CDR3: TGTGCCAGCGCCCGCCTCGGGGAGGGTCGGGAAAAACTGTTTTTT. Protein sequence: CASARLGEGREKLFF.

The rearrangement links TRBV6-2 or TRBV6-3 to TRBJ2-7; 10 bases align to TRBD2. The CDR3 sequence is 14 residues long. The junction had 12 bases not matched to a gene; V was cut back by 7 bases and J by 9 bases. Germline V gives CDR1 MNHEY, CDR2 SVGEGT. The CDR3 region is CASIPNNSGGMQYF. The CDR3 bases are TGTGCCAGCATCCCGAACAATAGCGGGGGGATGCAGTACTTC.

V gene TRBV7-9 combines with J gene TRBJ1-1, with unresolved D. Trimming shortened V by 3 bases and J by 7 bases, and 12 bases separated the two germline ends. The CDR3 length is 13 residues. Germline V lookup: CDR1 SEHNR, CDR2 FQNEAQ (reference sequence). Here the CDR3 reads CASSLPVAGEAFF. As DNA, the CDR3 is TGTGCCAGCAGCTTGCCGGTCGCAGGTGAAGCTTTCTTT.

The V gene is TRBV7-2, the J gene TRBJ1-1; D is ambiguous. This CDR3 is built from 13 residues. From germline, CDR1 is SGHTA and CDR2 FQGNSA. V was shortened by 2 bases and J by 10 bases, with 14 bases between the two germline ends. CDR3 nucleotide sequence: TGTGCCAGCAGCTTACAGACCTCCGTGGGAGCTTTCTTT. Translation gives CASSLQTSVGAFF.

The gene calls are TRBV9 and TRBJ1-6; a possible D gene is TRBD1 (6 bases). V lost 0 bases, J lost 7 bases, and 14 bases lay in between. CDR3 size: 16 residues. Germline values: CDR1 SGDLS, CDR2 YYNGEE. The CDR3 region is CASSVDRGLRNSPLHF. The CDR3 region has the DNA TGTGCCAGCAGCGTAGATCGGGGGCTCCGAAATTCACCCCTCCACTTT.

This sequence joins TRBV6-6 and TRBJ2-1; 8 nucleotides match TRBD2. The J call may be wrong; the DNA end is better matched by TRBJ2-7. The CDR3 is made up of 14 amino acids. The germline gives CDR1 MNHNY, CDR2 SVGAGI (reference sequence). CDR3 in amino acids: CASRGGGQYNEQYF. In DNA, the CDR3 is TGTGCCAGCAGGGGCGGGGGGCAGTACAATGAGCAGTACTTC.

The chain has TRBV20-1 and TRBJ1-5; D may be TRBD1 (5 bases). Per the germline V gene, CDR1 is DFQATT and CDR2 is SNEGSKA (reference sequence). Deletions cut 6 bases from V and 3 bases from J, with 12 bases between. This CDR3 is 13 amino acids long. The CDR3 DNA reads as TGCAGTGCGGCGACAGCCAACAATCAGCCCCAGCATTTT. This sequence encodes CSAATANNQPQHF.

This clonotype showed up just a few times. The genes are TRBV25-1 and TRBJ1-2; unclear D gene. The V end lost 3 bases, the J end lost 4 bases, and 12 bases lay between the germline ends. Germline CDR1 is MGHDK and CDR2 is SYGVNS. The CDR3 has 14 amino acids. CDR3: CASSDGQVGYGYTF. CDR3 nucleotides: TGTGCCAGCAGTGACGGTCAGGTGGGCTATGGCTACACCTTC.

This clonotype was detected a few times. The rearrangement uses TRBV6-6 and TRBJ1-2, with a tentative D call TRBD1 (5 bases). Trimming cost V 6 bases and J 7 bases, with 9 bases left between them. This CDR3 comprises 11 residues. CDR1 is MNHNY, CDR2 SVGAGI, per germline (reference sequence). This chain's CDR3 is CASSRVSGYTF. CDR3 coding DNA: TGTGCCAGCAGCAGGGTGAGTGGCTACACCTTC.

Only a few counts were recorded for this clonotype. CDR3 sequence (DNA): TGCGCCAGCAGCGCACTGACAGGGACGGGCACAGATACGCAGTATTTT. The encoded protein is CASSALTGTGTDTQYF. The chain carries TRBV5-1 and TRBJ2-3; 7 nucleotides align to TRBD1. The CDR3 is 16 amino acids. Germline V gene data show CDR1 as SGHRS and CDR2 as YFSETQ. Trimming at V came to 4 bases and at J to 1 base, leaving 9 bases not matched to a gene.

V and J are TRBV14 and TRBJ1-1, with 10 bases identical to TRBD1. Trimming at V came to 6 bases and at J to 4 bases, leaving 11 bases not matched to a gene. The germline gives CDR1 SGHDN, CDR2 FVKESK. The CDR3 is 16 residues long. Here the CDR3 reads CASRAHSGTGVTEAFF. The CDR3 nucleotides read TGTGCCAGCAGGGCTCATTCCGGGACAGGGGTCACTGAAGCTTTCTTT.